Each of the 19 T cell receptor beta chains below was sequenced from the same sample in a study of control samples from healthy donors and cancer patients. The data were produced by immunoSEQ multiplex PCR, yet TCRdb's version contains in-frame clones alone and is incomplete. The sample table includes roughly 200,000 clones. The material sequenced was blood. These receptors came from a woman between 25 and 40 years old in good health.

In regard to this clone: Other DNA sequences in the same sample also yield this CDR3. The CDR3 bases are TGCAGCGTTGAGCAGGGACTAGAGACCCAGTACTTC. It is translated as CSVEQGLETQYF. The chain links TRBV29-1 to TRBJ2-5; D is possibly TRBD2 (6 bases). The CDR3 contains 12 residues. With 3 bases removed from V and 4 bases from J, the gap between germline ends came to 9 bases. Germline assignment: CDR1 SQVTM and CDR2 ANQGSEA.

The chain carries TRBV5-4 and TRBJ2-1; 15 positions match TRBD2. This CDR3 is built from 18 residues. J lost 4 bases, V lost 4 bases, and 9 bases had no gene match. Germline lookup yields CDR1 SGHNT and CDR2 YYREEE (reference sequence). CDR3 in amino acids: CASSRGLAGGLGYNEQFF. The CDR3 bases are TGTGCCAGCAGCCGTGGACTAGCGGGGGGGCTAGGGTACAATGAGCAGTTCTTC. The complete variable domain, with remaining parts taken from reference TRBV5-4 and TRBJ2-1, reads ETGVTQSPTHLIKTRGQQVTLRCSSQSGHNTVSWYQQALGQGPQFIFQYYREEENGRGNFPPRFSGLQFPNYSSELNVNALELDDSALYLCASSRGLAGGLGYNEQFFGPGTRLTVL.

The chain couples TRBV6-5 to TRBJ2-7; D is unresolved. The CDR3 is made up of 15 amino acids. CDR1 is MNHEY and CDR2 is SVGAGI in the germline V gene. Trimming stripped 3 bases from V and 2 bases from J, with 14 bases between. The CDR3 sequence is CASSYSQLTPYEQYF. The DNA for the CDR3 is TGTGCCAGCAGTTATTCACAGTTGACCCCCTACGAGCAGTACTTC.

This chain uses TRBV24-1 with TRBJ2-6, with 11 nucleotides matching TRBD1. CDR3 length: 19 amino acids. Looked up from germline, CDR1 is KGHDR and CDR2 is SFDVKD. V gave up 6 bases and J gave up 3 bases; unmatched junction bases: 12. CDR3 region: CATSLYRDRGTGGANVLTF. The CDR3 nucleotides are TGTGCCACCAGTCTTTATAGGGACAGGGGGACGGGTGGGGCCAACGTCCTGACTTTC.

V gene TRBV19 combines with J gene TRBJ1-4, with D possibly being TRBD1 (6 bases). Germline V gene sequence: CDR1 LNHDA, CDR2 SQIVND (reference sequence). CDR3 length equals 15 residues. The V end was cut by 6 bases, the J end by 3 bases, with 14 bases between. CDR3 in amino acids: CASSPRTAPNEKLFF. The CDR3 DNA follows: TGTGCCAGTAGCCCCCGGACAGCCCCTAATGAAAAACTGTTTTTT.

CDR3 residues: CASEIHSEAFF. CDR3 in DNA: TGTGCCAGCGAAATTCACAGTGAAGCTTTCTTT. J is TRBJ1-1 and V is TRBV2; D remains unclear. The CDR3 sequence is 11 residues long. Germline V gene lookup returns CDR1 SNHLY and CDR2 FYNNEI. V was trimmed by 8 bases and J by 7 bases, leaving 11 bases between them.

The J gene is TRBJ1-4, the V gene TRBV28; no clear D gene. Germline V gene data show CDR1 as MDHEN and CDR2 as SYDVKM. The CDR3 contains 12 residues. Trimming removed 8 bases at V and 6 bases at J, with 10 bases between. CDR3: CASRESHEKLFF. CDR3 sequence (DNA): TGTGCCAGCCGGGAGTCCCATGAAAAACTGTTTTTT.

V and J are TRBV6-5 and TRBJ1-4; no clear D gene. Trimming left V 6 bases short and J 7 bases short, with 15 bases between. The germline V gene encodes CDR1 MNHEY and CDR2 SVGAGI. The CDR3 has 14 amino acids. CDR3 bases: TGTGCCAGCAGCCCCCTTAGTAAGGGTGAAAAACTGTTTTTT. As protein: CASSPLSKGEKLFF.

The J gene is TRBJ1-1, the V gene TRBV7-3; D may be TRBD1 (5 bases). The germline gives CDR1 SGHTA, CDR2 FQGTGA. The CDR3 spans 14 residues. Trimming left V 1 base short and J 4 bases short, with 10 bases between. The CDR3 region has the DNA TGTGCCAGCAGCTTAAATGGGGGGATCACTGAAGCTTTCTTT. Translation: CASSLNGGITEAFF.

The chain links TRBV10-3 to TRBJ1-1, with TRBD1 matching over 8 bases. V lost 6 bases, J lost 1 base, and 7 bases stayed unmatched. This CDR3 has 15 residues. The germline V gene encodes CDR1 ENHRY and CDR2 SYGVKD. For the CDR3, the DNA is TGTGCCATCAGGGGACAGGCTCCAGCGAACACTGAAGCTTTCTTT. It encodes CAIRGQAPANTEAFF.

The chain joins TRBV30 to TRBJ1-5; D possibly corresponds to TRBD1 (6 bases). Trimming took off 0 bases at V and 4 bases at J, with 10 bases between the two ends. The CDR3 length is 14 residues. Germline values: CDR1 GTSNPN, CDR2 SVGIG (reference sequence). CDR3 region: CAWSVGGTNQPQHF. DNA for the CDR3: TGTGCCTGGAGTGTAGGGGGGACGAATCAGCCCCAGCATTTT.

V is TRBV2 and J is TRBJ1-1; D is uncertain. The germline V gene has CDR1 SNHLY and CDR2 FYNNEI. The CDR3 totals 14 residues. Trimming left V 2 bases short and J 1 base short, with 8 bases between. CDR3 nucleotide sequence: TGTGCCAGCAGTGAATTGTCAGGGAACACTGAAGCTTTCTTT. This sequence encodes CASSELSGNTEAFF. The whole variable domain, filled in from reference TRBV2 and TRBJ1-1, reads EPEVTQTPSHQVTQMGQEVILRCVPISNHLYFYWYRQILGQKVEFLVSFYNNEISEKSEIFDDQFSVERPDGSNFTLKIRSTKLEDSAMYFCASSELSGNTEAFFGQGTRLTVV.

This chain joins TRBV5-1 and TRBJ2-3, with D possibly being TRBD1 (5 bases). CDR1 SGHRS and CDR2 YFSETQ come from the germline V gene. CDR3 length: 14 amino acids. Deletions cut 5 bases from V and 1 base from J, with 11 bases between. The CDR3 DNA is TGCGCCAGCAGGCAGGGCGGCGGCACAGATACGCAGTATTTT. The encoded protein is CASRQGGGTDTQYF.

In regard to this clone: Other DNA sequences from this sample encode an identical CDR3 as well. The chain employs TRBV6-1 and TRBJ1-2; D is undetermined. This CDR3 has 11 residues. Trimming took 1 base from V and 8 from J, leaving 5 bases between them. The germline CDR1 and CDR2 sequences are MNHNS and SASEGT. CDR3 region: CASSEGYGYTF. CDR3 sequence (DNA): TGTGCCAGCAGTGAAGGGTACGGCTACACCTTC.

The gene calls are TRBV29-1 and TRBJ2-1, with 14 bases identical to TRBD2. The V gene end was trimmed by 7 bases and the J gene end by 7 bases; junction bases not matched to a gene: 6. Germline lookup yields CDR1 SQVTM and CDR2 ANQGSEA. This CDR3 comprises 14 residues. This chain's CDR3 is CSASTSGGANEQFF. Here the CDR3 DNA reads TGCAGCGCTTCGACTAGCGGGGGGGCAAATGAGCAGTTCTTC.

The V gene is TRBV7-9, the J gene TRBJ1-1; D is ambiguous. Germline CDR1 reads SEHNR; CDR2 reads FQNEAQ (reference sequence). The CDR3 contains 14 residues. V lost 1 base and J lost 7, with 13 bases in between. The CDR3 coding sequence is TGTGCCAGCAGCTTAGTTGGAGGGTCCTTTGAAGCTTTCTTT. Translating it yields CASSLVGGSFEAFF.

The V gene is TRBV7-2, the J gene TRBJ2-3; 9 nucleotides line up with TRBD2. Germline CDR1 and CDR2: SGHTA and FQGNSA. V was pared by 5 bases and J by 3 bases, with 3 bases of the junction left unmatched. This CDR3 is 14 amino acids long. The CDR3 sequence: CASSEGLATDTQYF. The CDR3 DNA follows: TGTGCCAGCAGCGAAGGACTAGCGACAGATACGCAGTATTTT.

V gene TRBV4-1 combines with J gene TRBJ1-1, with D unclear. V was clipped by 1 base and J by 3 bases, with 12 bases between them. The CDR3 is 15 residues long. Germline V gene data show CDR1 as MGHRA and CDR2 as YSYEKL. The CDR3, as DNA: TGCGCCAGCAGCCAAGTCGCGAAGGTCCACACTGAAGCTTTCTTT. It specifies CASSQVAKVHTEAFF.

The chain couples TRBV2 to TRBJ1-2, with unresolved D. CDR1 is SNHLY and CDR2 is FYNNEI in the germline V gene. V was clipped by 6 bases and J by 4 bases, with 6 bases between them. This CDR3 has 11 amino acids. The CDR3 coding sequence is TGTGCCAGCAGGTCGGGCTATGGCTACACCTTC. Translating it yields CASRSGYGYTF.